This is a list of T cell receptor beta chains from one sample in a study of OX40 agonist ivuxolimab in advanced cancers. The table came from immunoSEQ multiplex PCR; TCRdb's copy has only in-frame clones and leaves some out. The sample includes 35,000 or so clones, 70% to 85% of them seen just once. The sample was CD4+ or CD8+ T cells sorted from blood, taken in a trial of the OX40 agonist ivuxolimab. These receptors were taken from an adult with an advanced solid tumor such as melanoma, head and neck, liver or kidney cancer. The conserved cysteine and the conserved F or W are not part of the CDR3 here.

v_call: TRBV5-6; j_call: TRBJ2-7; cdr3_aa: ASSPLRGREQY
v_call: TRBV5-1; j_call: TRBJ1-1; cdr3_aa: ASSLARAWGNTEAF
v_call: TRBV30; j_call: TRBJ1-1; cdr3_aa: AWRTGSMNTEAF
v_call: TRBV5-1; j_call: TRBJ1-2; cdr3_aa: ASSLEPANYGYT
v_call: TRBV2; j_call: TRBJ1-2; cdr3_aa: ASSETDYGYT
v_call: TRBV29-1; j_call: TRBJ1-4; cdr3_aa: SGRVSGATNEKLF
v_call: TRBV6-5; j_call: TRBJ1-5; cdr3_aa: ASSYDRGLGQPQH
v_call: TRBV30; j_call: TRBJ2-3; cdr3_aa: AWSPGTRDTQY
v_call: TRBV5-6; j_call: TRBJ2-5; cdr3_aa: ASSLAWRGETQY
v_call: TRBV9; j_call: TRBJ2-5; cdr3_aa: ASSVVGNYQETQY
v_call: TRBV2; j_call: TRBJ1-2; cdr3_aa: ASSGGRDGYT
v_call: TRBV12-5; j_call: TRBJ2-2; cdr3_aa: ASGSGANTGELF
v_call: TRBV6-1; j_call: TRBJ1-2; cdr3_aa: ASSEQTGGLYGYT
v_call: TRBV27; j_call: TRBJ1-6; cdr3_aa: ASKGRGLYSPLH
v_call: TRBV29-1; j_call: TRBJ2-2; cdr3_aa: SVTLGLAAANTGELF
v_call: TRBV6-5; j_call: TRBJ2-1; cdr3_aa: ASSAGSSYNEQF
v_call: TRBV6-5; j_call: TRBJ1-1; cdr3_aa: ASTYPLQEAF
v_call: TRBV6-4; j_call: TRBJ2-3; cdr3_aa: ALFPWGATDTQY
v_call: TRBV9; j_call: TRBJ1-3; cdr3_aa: ASSVTGPLSGNTIY
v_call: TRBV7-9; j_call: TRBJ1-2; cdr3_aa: ASSPGTGATNYGYT
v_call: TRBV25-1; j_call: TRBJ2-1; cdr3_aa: ASSDPPAGQGGYNEQF
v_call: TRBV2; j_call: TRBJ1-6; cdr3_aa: ASSLRESSYNSPLH
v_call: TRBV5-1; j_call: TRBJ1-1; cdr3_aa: ASSEGGGNTEAF
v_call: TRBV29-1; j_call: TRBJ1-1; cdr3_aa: SARYREGTEAF
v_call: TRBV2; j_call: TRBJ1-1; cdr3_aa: ASSGNGRYTEAF
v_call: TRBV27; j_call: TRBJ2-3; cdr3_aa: ASSLTGTRVGTDTQY
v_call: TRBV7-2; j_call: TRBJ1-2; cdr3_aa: ASTLSRGPGGYT
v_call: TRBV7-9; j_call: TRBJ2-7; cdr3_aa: ASNPSRRGVMYEQY
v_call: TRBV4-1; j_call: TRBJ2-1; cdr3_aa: ASSHGDYSSYNEQF
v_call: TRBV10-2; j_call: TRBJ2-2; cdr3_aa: ASSEWGVGDTGELF
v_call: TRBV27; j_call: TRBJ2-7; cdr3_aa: ASSKVPYEQY
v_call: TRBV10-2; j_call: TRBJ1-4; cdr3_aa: ASSEGSLNEKLF
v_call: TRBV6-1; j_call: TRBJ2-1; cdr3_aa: ATEGEQF
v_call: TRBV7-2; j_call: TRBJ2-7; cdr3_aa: ASSLGGYWTGLGEQY
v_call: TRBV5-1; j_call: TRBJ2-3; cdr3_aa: ASSSHSGGTTDTQY
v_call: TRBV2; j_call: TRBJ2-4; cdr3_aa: ASTEWIGGIAKNIQY
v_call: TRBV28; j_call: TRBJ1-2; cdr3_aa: ASSPINRVGYT
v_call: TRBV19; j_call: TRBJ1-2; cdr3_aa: ASSSPPGDYGYT
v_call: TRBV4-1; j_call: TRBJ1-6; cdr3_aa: ASSLGDPRGSYNSPLH
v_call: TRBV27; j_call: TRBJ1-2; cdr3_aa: ASSQPDRVGYT
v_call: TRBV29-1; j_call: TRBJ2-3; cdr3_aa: SVDFDRDTDTQY
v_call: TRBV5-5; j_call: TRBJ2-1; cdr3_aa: ASSRPGEIEQF
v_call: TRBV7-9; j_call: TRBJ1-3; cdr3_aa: ASSLRISQGAGNTIY
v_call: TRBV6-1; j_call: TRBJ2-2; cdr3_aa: ASTGQGEVSGELF
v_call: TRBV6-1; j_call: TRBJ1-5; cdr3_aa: ASSEGGRGLQPQH
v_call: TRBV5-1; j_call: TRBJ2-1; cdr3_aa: ASSLEGWGGRNEQF
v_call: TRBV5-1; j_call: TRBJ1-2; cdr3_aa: ASSRDRATHGYT
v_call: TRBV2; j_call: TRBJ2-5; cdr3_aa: ASSVFEETQY
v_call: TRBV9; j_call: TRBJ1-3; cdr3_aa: ASSGGVLSGNTIY
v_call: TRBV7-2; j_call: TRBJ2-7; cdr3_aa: ASSPLASGGAYEQY
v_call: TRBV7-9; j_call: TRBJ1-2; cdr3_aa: ASSLDTGTPYGYT
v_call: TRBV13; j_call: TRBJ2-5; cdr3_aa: ASSPKSRQGQTQY
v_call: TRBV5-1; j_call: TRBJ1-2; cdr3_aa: ASSLGHQEGGYT
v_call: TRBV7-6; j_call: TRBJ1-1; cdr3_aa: ASSLTIGGRTEAF